This T cell receptor beta chain was identified during a study of blood T cell repertoires in COVID-19. The method was immunoSEQ multiplex PCR; TCRdb's version includes in-frame clones alone and lacks a portion of them. The table shows tens of thousands of clones, with approximately 85% occurring only once. Trimming removed 6 bases from V and 6 bases from J, with 21 bases in between. CDR3 length equals 15 residues. CDR1 and CDR2 from the germline V gene are MNHEY and SMNVEV (reference sequence). This sequence was found in a human donor in a cohort sampled during active COVID-19. The sequenced sample was peripheral blood. The J gene is TRBJ2-7, the V gene TRBV27, with D possibly being TRBD1 (6 bases). CDR3 region: CASSSQGVGRVEQYF. The CDR3 region has the DNA TGTGCCAGCAGCTCACAGGGAGTTGGCCGGGTCGAGCAGTACTTC.